This is a list of T cell receptor beta chains from one sample in a study of blood T cell repertoires in COVID-19. TCRdb's table, derived via immunoSEQ multiplex PCR, lists solely in-frame clones and lacks some. The sample consists of 200,000 to 250,000 clones, 70% to 90% of them appearing once. The sequenced sample was peripheral blood. Source of these receptors: a young woman who had recovered from COVID-19. Each CDR3 is given with its conserved first and last residue. The D gene is left open where the match is weak. Some rows have no size entry. The others give once, few or many, or a class for an expanded clone.

CDR3: CASSLARPSTLNNPFYEQYF; DNA: TGTGCCAGCAGCTTAGCTCGGCCTAGCACCCTAAACAACCCATTCTACGAGCAGTACTTC; J: TRBJ2-7; D: -; length: 20; size: few; V: TRBV7-6
CDR3: CASSSGLAGGELFF; DNA: TGTGCCAGCAGCTCGGGACTAGCTGGCGGGGAGCTGTTTTTT; J: TRBJ2-2; D: TRBD2; length: 14; size: -; V: TRBV5-4
CDR3: CASSPPTEIKGYTF; DNA: TGTGCCAGCTCACCACCGACAGAAATTAAGGGCTACACCTTC; J: TRBJ1-2; D: -; length: 14; size: -; V: TRBV18
CDR3: CASSQVNHPSGSSYNEQFF; DNA: TGCGCCAGCAGCCAAGTTAACCACCCTAGCGGGAGCTCCTACAATGAGCAGTTCTTC; J: TRBJ2-1; D: TRBD2; length: 19; size: once; V: TRBV4-3
CDR3: CAWRIPGTEAFF; DNA: TGTGCCTGGAGGATCCCGGGGACTGAAGCTTTCTTT; J: TRBJ1-1; D: -; length: 12; size: -; V: TRBV30
CDR3: CASGHPGGMNTEAFF; DNA: TGCGCCAGCGGACACCCCGGGGGAATGAACACTGAAGCTTTCTTT; J: TRBJ1-1; D: -; length: 15; size: -; V: TRBV5-1
CDR3: CASSLQNSNQPQHF; DNA: TGTGCCAGCAGCTTACAAAATAGCAATCAGCCCCAGCATTTT; J: TRBJ1-5; D: -; length: 14; size: -; V: TRBV11-3
CDR3: CASMRSLMNTEAFF; DNA: TGTGCCAGTATGCGTTCTCTCATGAACACTGAAGCTTTCTTT; J: TRBJ1-1; D: -; length: 14; size: -; V: TRBV19
CDR3: CASSGTRAYEQYF; DNA: TGTGCCAGCAGCGGGACTAGAGCCTACGAGCAGTACTTC; J: TRBJ2-7; D: TRBD2; length: 13; size: -; V: TRBV25-1
CDR3: CASSLAPGGYNEQFF; DNA: TGCGCCAGCAGCTTGGCCCCAGGGGGGTACAATGAGCAGTTCTTC; J: TRBJ2-1; D: -; length: 15; size: -; V: TRBV5-1
CDR3: CASSLSVEGYEQYF; DNA: TGTGCCAGCAGTTTATCGGTTGAGGGCTACGAGCAGTACTTC; J: TRBJ2-7; D: -; length: 14; size: -; V: TRBV27
CDR3: CAISVKREQYNEQFF; DNA: TGTGCCATCAGTGTAAAGCGGGAGCAGTACAATGAGCAGTTCTTC; J: TRBJ2-1; D: TRBD2; length: 15; size: -; V: TRBV10-3
CDR3: CSAGTSGSSGEQFF; DNA: TGCAGCGCCGGGACTAGCGGGAGTTCGGGTGAGCAGTTCTTC; J: TRBJ2-1; D: TRBD2; length: 14; size: -; V: TRBV29-1
CDR3: CASSTRRERTDTQYF; DNA: TGTGCCAGCAGTACCAGGCGGGAGCGGACAGATACGCAGTATTTT; J: TRBJ2-3; D: TRBD2; length: 15; size: -; V: TRBV6-2/TRBV6-3
CDR3: CASTGRGEAFF; DNA: TGTGCCAGCACCGGGAGAGGTGAAGCTTTCTTT; J: TRBJ1-1; D: -; length: 11; size: -; V: TRBV12-3/TRBV12-4
CDR3: CSASSDGYTF; DNA: TGCAGTGCTAGTTCTGATGGCTACACCTTC; J: TRBJ1-2; D: -; length: 10; size: -; V: TRBV20-1
CDR3: CASSRDRGIFDYGYTF; DNA: TGTGCCAGTAGTCGAGACAGGGGGATTTTTGATTATGGCTACACCTTC; J: TRBJ1-2; D: TRBD1; length: 16; size: once; V: TRBV19
CDR3: CASRSRGNKDTGELFF; DNA: TGTGCCAGTAGGTCCCGCGGGAATAAGGACACCGGGGAGCTGTTTTTT; J: TRBJ2-2; D: -; length: 16; size: -; V: TRBV19
CDR3: CASKTDRGSGYTF; DNA: TGTGCCAGTAAAACGGACAGGGGATCTGGCTACACCTTC; J: TRBJ1-2; D: TRBD1; length: 13; size: -; V: TRBV19
CDR3: CASSLRATSGDTQYF; DNA: TGCGCCAGCAGCTTACGAGCGACATCAGGGGATACGCAGTATTTT; J: TRBJ2-3; D: -; length: 15; size: -; V: TRBV5-1
CDR3: CASSRGQGWTDTQYF; DNA: TGTGCCAGCAGCAGAGGACAGGGGTGGACAGATACGCAGTATTTT; J: TRBJ2-3; D: TRBD1; length: 15; size: once; V: TRBV7-7
CDR3: CASTQLAGGYEQYF; DNA: TGTGCCAGCACGCAACTAGCGGGAGGCTACGAGCAGTACTTC; J: TRBJ2-7; D: TRBD2; length: 14; size: -; V: TRBV6-1
CDR3: CASSPDRVKSPLHF; DNA: TGTGCCAGCAGCCCCGACAGGGTGAAATCACCCCTCCACTTT; J: TRBJ1-6; D: TRBD1; length: 14; size: -; V: TRBV7-2
CDR3: CASSRQGDGNTIYF; DNA: TGTGCCAGCAGCCGACAGGGCGACGGAAACACCATATATTTT; J: TRBJ1-3; D: TRBD1; length: 14; size: few; V: TRBV7-3